The T cell receptor beta chain described here comes from a study of blood T cell repertoires in COVID-19. Study details: COVID-19 samples collected from the United States, Italy and Spain covered acute and convalescent phases.

The germline V gene has CDR1 SGHRS and CDR2 YFSETQ. There are 13 residues in the CDR3. The ends lost 1 base at V and 7 bases at J; junction bases unmatched: 4. Method: immunoSEQ multiplex PCR; TCRdb's copy keeps in-frame clones and lacks some. The table lists about 31,000 clones, roughly nine tenths of them singletons. This clonotype was sampled from a human donor in a cohort sampled during active COVID-19. The J gene is TRBJ2-5, the V gene TRBV5-1; 7 nucleotides agree with TRBD2. Sequenced: peripheral blood. DNA for the CDR3: TGCGCCAGCAGCTTGAGTAGGGAGGGGACCCAGTACTTC. This codes for CASSLSREGTQYF.